The next 23 T cell receptor beta chains were all read from a single sample in a study of T-cell memory formation after mild COVID-19. TCRdb itself ran the 5' RACE reads through MiXCR, one entry per CDR3 protein. The sample lists under 650,000 distinct CDR3 sequences, about 20% seen once, with more than 10% in the top ten. Sequenced material: PBMCs or a T cell subset sorted from them (not recorded which). These receptor sequences come from an adult woman who had mild COVID-19 (a few samples of this study predate the infection). Cell type and time point are not known.

This clonotype has only a few counts. The V call is TRBV18, the J call TRBJ2-5, with a weak D call TRBD2 (6 bases). The CDR3 totals 15 residues. CDR1 and CDR2 (germline): KGHSH, LQKENI. The germline V and J ends were trimmed by 0 bases and 5 bases, with 13 bases remaining between them. This CDR3 reads CASSPPRPEGETQYF. In DNA, the CDR3 is TGTGCCAGCTCACCACCCCGGCCGGAGGGGGAGACCCAGTACTTC.

The chain carries TRBV6-4 and TRBJ2-6; weak D call: TRBD2 (6 bases). CDR1 is MRHNA and CDR2 is SNTAGT in the germline V gene. The CDR3 runs to 19 residues. Between the trimmed V and J ends, which lost 4 bases and 4 bases, there was a span of 23 bases. The CDR3 loop is CASSVGSSGPLPGANVLTF. The CDR3 region has the DNA TGTGCCAGCAGTGTTGGGAGTAGCGGCCCTCTTCCGGGGGCCAACGTCCTGACTTTC.

This clonotype was detected ten times or more. The chain recombines TRBV7-9 with TRBJ2-7; the D is unclear. Deletions cut 2 bases from V and 7 bases from J, with 12 bases between. Germline V gene sequence: CDR1 SEHNR, CDR2 FQNEAQ (reference sequence). There are 13 residues in the CDR3. CDR3 nucleotide sequence: TGTGCCAGCAGCTTATCGGCGGATTATGAGCAGTACTTC. It encodes CASSLSADYEQYF.

This clonotype was recorded a few times. V is TRBV29-1 and J is TRBJ1-1, with D possibly matching TRBD1 (5 bases). Germline V gene lookup returns CDR1 SQVTM and CDR2 ANQGSEA. This CDR3 has 14 residues. V lost 6 bases and J lost 6, with 20 bases in between. CDR3 residues: CSVVYRSQVAEAFF. The CDR3 DNA sequence: TGCAGCGTAGTCTACAGGTCGCAGGTTGCTGAAGCTTTCTTT.

This clonotype was detected a few times. The chain couples TRBV12-3 or TRBV12-4 to TRBJ2-5; a weak D match, TRBD1 (5 bases). V was shortened by 2 bases and J by 6 bases, with 7 bases between the two germline ends. There are 12 residues in the CDR3. CDR3 amino acids: CASSLSGKTQYF. As DNA, the CDR3 is TGTGCCAGCAGTTTATCAGGGAAGACCCAGTACTTC.

This chain connects TRBV29-1 to TRBJ2-3; TRBD1 agrees at 8 bases. The germline CDR1 and CDR2 sequences are SQVTM and ANQGSEA. Losses at the gene ends were 8 bases for V and 2 bases for J; bases not matched to a gene: 18. CDR3 length: 17 residues. The CDR3 reads CSPKTRDRLIFTDTQYF. CDR3 bases: TGCAGCCCAAAAACCCGGGACAGGCTCATATTCACAGATACGCAGTATTTT.

The V call is TRBV24-1, the J call TRBJ2-2; D is perhaps TRBD1 (5 bases). The CDR3 covers 12 residues. The V gene's germline CDR1 is KGHDR and CDR2 SFDVKD. Trimming stripped 4 bases from V and 8 bases from J, with 7 bases between. The CDR3 sequence: CATSEGLGELFF. In DNA form, the CDR3 reads TGTGCCACCAGTGAGGGGCTGGGGGAGCTGTTTTTT.

The rearrangement links TRBV11-2 to TRBJ2-3; TRBD1 might be the D (5 bases). The V end was cut by 4 bases, the J end by 2 bases, with 13 bases between. CDR1 SGHAT and CDR2 FQNNGV come from the germline V gene. This CDR3 comprises 15 residues. Written as DNA, the CDR3 is TGTGCCAGCAGCTCCCCCGAGACAGCCACAGATACGCAGTATTTT. Translation gives CASSSPETATDTQYF.

This clonotype came up a few times. V usage is TRBV20-1 and J usage is TRBJ2-4; 8 nucleotides agree with TRBD2. The germline gives CDR1 DFQATT, CDR2 SNEGSKA (reference sequence). The CDR3 loop spans 15 amino acids. Trimming took 3 bases from V and 4 from J; bases not matched to a gene: 8. CDR3 in DNA: TGCAGTGCTAGGGAGTTAGCGGGGTGGAAAAACATTCAGTACTTC. Its protein product is CSARELAGWKNIQYF.

The chain combines TRBV20-1 with TRBJ2-3, with D possibly called TRBD1 or TRBD2 (5 bases each). V was trimmed by 3 bases and J by 2 bases, leaving 18 bases between them. Germline lookup yields CDR1 DFQATT and CDR2 SNEGSKA (reference sequence). CDR3 length: 16 residues. As DNA, the CDR3 is TGCAGTGCTAGTTCGGCACGGGGCCTGAACACAGATACGCAGTATTTT. Translating it yields CSASSARGLNTDTQYF.

Only a few counts were recorded for this clonotype. The J gene is TRBJ2-1, the V gene TRBV20-1; TRBD2 aligns across 9 bases. Germline V gene lookup returns CDR1 DFQATT and CDR2 SNEGSKA (reference sequence). Trimming at V came to 8 bases and at J to 6 bases, leaving 2 bases not matched to a gene. This CDR3 has 11 residues. This chain's CDR3 is CSLREGNEQFF. CDR3 bases: TGCAGTCTGCGGGAGGGCAATGAGCAGTTCTTC.

The V gene is TRBV24-1, the J gene TRBJ1-2; no reliable D call. CDR3 length equals 15 residues. Trimming left V 3 bases short and J 8 bases short, with 18 bases between. The germline V gene has CDR1 KGHDR and CDR2 SFDVKD. This chain's CDR3 is CATSDPYLGSGGYTF. The CDR3 region has the DNA TGTGCCACCAGTGATCCATACCTGGGTAGTGGGGGCTACACCTTC.

The chain couples TRBV4-1 to TRBJ1-5; D may be TRBD1 (6 bases). CDR1 and CDR2 (germline): MGHRA, YSYEKL. The CDR3 is 15 amino acids. The V end lost 1 base, the J end lost 6 bases, and 13 bases lay between the germline ends. CDR3: CASSQGGGTGQPQHF. CDR3 bases: TGCGCCAGCAGCCAAGGAGGGGGGACTGGTCAGCCCCAGCATTTT.

There are a few counts of this clonotype. The chain recombines TRBV2 with TRBJ2-5; 7 bases fit TRBD2. This CDR3 contains 16 residues. Germline V gene data show CDR1 as SNHLY and CDR2 as FYNNEI. V shed 4 bases, J shed 1 base, and the junction held 9 bases outside the gene matches. CDR3 loop: CASSVELAVAQETQYF. As DNA, the CDR3 is TGTGCCAGCAGTGTCGAGCTAGCGGTAGCCCAAGAGACCCAGTACTTC.

The chain recombines TRBV4-1 with TRBJ2-3; TRBD2 matches 7 bases. V shed 0 bases and J 3 bases; nucleotides not matched to a gene: 15. CDR1 and CDR2 (germline): MGHRA, YSYEKL. The CDR3 runs 19 residues. The CDR3 DNA sequence: TGCGCCAGCAGCCAAGATCTTTCCGTCTTACCGCGGGGGACAGATACGCAGTATTTT. Translating gives CASSQDLSVLPRGTDTQYF.

The chain joins TRBV4-3 to TRBJ1-2; tentatively, D is TRBD1 (5 bases). Per germline, CDR1 LGHNA and CDR2 YSLEER. V was clipped by 1 base and J by 6 bases, with 21 bases between them. The CDR3 is 17 amino acids. Here the CDR3 DNA reads TGCGCCAGCAGCCAAGCCGTTGCAGGGAGGGTCAGGGATGGCTACACCTTC. Amino acid sequence: CASSQAVAGRVRDGYTF.

The chain couples TRBV6-2 or TRBV6-3 to TRBJ2-1; D possibly corresponds to TRBD1 (6 bases). The length of the CDR3 is 15 residues. Germline-derived CDR1 and CDR2 are MNHEY and SVGEGT. V shed 2 bases and J shed 8 bases, with 16 bases lying between them. The DNA for the CDR3 is TGTGCCAGCAGTTACCCGGGGCTCAGGGGCGATGAGCAGTTCTTC. It is translated as CASSYPGLRGDEQFF.

This clonotype was counted only a few times. The CDR3 sequence is CASSLTTELREQYF. The CDR3 bases are TGCGCCAGCAGCTTAACGACCGAGTTGCGGGAGCAGTACTTC. The V call is TRBV5-1, the J call TRBJ2-7; unclear D gene. V was trimmed by 2 bases and J by 7 bases, leaving 16 bases between them. CDR1 is SGHRS, CDR2 YFSETQ, per germline. The CDR3 spans 14 residues.

CDR3 protein: CASSYSGLETQYF. The CDR3 nucleotides read TGTGCCAGCAGTTACAGTGGACTAGAGACCCAGTACTTC. The chain couples TRBV6-5 to TRBJ2-5; weak D call: TRBD2 (5 bases). V was clipped by 2 bases and J by 4 bases, with 8 bases between them. The CDR3 has 13 amino acids. The germline CDR1 and CDR2 sequences are MNHEY and SVGAGI.

There are a few counts of this clonotype. The rearrangement links TRBV7-3 to TRBJ2-3; 13 nucleotides agree with TRBD2. In germline, CDR1 is SGHTA, CDR2 FQGTGA. V dropped 4 bases and J dropped 0; count of bases not matched to a gene: 4. The CDR3 runs to 17 residues. The CDR3 is CASSSGLAGDSTDTQYF. CDR3 bases: TGTGCCAGCAGCTCTGGACTAGCGGGAGACAGCACAGATACGCAGTATTTT. Based on the CDR3 plus reference TRBV7-3 and TRBJ2-3, the full variable domain is GAGVSQTPSNKVTEKGKYVELRCDPISGHTALYWYRQSLGQGPEFLIYFQGTGAADDSGLPNDRFFAVRPEGSVSTLKIQRTERGDSAVYLCASSSGLAGDSTDTQYFGPGTRLTVL.

This clonotype was recorded at least ten times. V usage is TRBV7-3 and J usage is TRBJ2-3; 8 nucleotides match TRBD2. The V gene end was trimmed by 5 bases and the J gene end by 1 base; junction bases not matched to a gene: 5. Germline CDR1 SGHTA, CDR2 FQGTGA. The CDR3 spans 15 residues. The CDR3 DNA follows: TGTGCCAGCAGCACTAGCGGCGGGGGCACAGATACGCAGTATTTT. This codes for CASSTSGGGTDTQYF.

The CDR3 DNA is TGTGCCAGCAGTTCGGGACTAGCGGGGGCTTACAATGAGCAGTTCTTC. Translating it yields CASSSGLAGAYNEQFF. This chain links TRBV12-3 or TRBV12-4 with TRBJ2-1; TRBD2 matches at 14 bases. V lost 4 bases and J lost 4; bases outside the gene matches: 3. CDR3 length equals 16 residues.

The V gene is TRBV12-3 or TRBV12-4, the J gene TRBJ1-2, with D maybe TRBD1 (5 bases). The CDR3 is 13 amino acids. The V end lost 3 bases, the J end lost 8 bases, and 13 bases lay between the germline ends. This chain's CDR3 is CASSFGGLWGYTF. CDR3 in DNA: TGTGCCAGCAGTTTCGGGGGATTGTGGGGCTACACCTTC.